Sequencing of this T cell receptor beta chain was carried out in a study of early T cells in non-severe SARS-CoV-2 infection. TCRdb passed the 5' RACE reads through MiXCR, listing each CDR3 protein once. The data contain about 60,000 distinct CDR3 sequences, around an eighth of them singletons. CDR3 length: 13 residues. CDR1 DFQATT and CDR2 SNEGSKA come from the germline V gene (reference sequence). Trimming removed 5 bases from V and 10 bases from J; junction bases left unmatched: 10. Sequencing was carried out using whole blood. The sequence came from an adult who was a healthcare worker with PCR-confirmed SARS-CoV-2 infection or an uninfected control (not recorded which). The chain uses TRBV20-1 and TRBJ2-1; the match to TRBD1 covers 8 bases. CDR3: CSAVETGVGEQFF. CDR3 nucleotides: TGCAGTGCTGTCGAGACAGGGGTTGGGGAGCAGTTCTTC.